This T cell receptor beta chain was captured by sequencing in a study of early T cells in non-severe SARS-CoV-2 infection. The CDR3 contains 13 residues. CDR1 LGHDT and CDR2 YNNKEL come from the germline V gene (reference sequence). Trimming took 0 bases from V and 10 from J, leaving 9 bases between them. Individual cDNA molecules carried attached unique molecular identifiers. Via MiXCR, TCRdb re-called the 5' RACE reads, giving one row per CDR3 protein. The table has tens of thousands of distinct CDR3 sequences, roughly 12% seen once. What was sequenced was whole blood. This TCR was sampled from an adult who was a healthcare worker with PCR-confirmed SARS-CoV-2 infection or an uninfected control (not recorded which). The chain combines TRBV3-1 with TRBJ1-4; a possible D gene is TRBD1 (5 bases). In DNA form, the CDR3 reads TGTGCCAGCAGCCAAGAGGGGCAGGGAAAACTGTTTTTT. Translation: CASSQEGQGKLFF.